Included here is one TCR beta chain sequence, with context. The antigen is not known. The data stem from a study of CD8 T cells in Susac syndrome. Study-wide background: The Susac syndrome patients that were sequenced included about six with active disease and fewer than 10 in remission.

V was shortened by 3 bases and J by 4 bases, with 10 bases between the two germline ends. Germline values: CDR1 LGHNT, CDR2 FRNRAP. The CDR3 consists of 13 residues. The diagnostic criteria were recently defined, and patients with Susac syndrome met them for definite or probable disease. The TEMRA cells underwent FACS enrichment, while the CD8+ and CD4+ T cells underwent negative isolation. cDNA came from about 0.46 to 1 ug RNA primed by random hexamers. TCRdb passed the immunoSEQ multiplex PCR reads through MiXCR, listing each CDR3 protein once. The data contain roughly 80,000 distinct CDR3 sequences, approximately 93% of them singletons. Points from the study as a whole: Total CD8+ repertoires held some 16 Susac-specific public clones, while CD8+ TEMRA repertoires held four or five.

The sequenced sample was CD8+ T cells from PBMCs. This chain connects TRBV12-5 to TRBJ2-7; D remains ambiguous. This receptor was obtained from a human donor with Susac syndrome. CDR3 in DNA: TGTGCTAGTGGTTTTCCCCTCCCGTACGAGCAGTACTTC. It translates to CASGFPLPYEQYF.